This TCR beta chain was found in a study of Ad26.COV2.S vaccination and SARS-CoV-2 variants. Regarding treatment: around 19 received Ad26.COV2.S at low or high dose, single or two shots; roughly 5 received placebo; per-sample allocation not given. Sampling happened 63 days after the first vaccine or placebo injection. An Ad26 vector that expressed Wuhan-strain SARS-CoV-2 spike constituted the vaccine. This table comes from immunoSEQ multiplex PCR, and its TCRdb copy is limited to in-frame clones, with some not included. The repertoire holds fewer than 400,000 clones, with 85% as singletons. Study-wide results and limits: Total T cell responses, in the TCR breadth and depth analyses, may have been underestimated. Non-spike TCR breadth showed similarity between vaccine and placebo recipients.

About this clone itself: Its antigen is not known.

The V gene's germline CDR1 is SGHAT and CDR2 FQNNGV. CDR3 length: 13 residues. The ends were cut back, 0 bases at V and 5 bases at J, with 6 bases in the middle. The TCR originated in a person aged 18-60 years who received the Ad26.COV2.S COVID-19 vaccine or a placebo. The chain employs TRBV11-2 and TRBJ2-3; D unclear. Sequences were derived from peripheral blood, sampled in a trial of Ad26.COV2.S vaccine versus placebo. CDR3 bases: TGTGCCAGCAGCTTAGACGGTGGAGATACGCAGTATTTT. It yields the protein CASSLDGGDTQYF.